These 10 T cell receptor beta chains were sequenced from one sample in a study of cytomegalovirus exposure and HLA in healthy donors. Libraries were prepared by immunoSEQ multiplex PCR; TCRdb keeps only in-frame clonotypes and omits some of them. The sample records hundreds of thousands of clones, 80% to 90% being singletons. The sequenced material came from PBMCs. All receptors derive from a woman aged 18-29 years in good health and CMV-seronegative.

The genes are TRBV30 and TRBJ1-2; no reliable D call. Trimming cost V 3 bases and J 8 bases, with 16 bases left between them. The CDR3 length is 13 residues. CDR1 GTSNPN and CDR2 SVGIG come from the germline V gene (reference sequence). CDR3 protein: CAWSAGSSPGYTF. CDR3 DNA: TGTGCCTGGAGCGCCGGGTCATCGCCAGGCTACACCTTC.

The CDR3 protein is CASSMARSFEAFF. The CDR3 DNA is TGTGCCAGTAGTATGGCACGGAGCTTTGAAGCTTTCTTT. V is TRBV19 and J is TRBJ1-1; D call uncertain. The CDR3 sequence is 13 residues long. Germline V gives CDR1 LNHDA, CDR2 SQIVND (reference sequence). V gave up 3 bases and J gave up 7 bases, with 12 bases separating them.

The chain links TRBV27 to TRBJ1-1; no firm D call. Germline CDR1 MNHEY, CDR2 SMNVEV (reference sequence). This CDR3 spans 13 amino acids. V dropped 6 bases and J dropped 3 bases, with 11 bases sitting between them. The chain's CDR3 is CASRVQEDTEAFF. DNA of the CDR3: TGTGCCAGCAGGGTTCAGGAGGACACTGAAGCTTTCTTT.

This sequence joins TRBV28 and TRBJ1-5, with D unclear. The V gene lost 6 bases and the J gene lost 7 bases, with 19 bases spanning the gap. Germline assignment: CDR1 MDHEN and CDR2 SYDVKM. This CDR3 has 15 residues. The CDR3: CASSSPGVLHQPQHF. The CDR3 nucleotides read TGTGCCAGCAGCTCCCCGGGTGTCCTACACCAGCCCCAGCATTTT. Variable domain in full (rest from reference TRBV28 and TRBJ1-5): DVKVTQSSRYLVKRTGEKVFLECVQDMDHENMFWYRQDPGLGLRLIYFSYDVKMKEKGDIPEGYSVSREKKERFSLILESASTNQTSMYLCASSSPGVLHQPQHFGDGTRLSIL.

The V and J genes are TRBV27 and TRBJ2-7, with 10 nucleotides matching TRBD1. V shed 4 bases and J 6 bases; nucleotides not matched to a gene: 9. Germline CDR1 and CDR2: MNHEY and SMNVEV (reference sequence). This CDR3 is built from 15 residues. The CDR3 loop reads CASSSYGQGGSEQYF. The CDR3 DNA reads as TGTGCCAGCAGTTCCTACGGACAGGGGGGAAGCGAGCAGTACTTC.

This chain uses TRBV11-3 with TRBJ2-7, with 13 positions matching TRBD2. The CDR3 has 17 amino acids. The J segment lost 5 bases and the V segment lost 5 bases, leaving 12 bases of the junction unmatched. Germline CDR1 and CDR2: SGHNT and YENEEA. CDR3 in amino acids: CASSLGLAGMGADEQYF. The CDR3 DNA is TGTGCCAGCAGCCTGGGACTAGCGGGAATGGGGGCCGACGAGCAGTACTTC.

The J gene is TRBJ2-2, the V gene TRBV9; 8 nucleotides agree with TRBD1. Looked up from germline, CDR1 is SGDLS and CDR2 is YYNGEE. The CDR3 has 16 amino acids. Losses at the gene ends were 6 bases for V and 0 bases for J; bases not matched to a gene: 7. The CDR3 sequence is CASTLGQGANTGELFF. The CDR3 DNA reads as TGTGCCAGCACTCTTGGACAGGGAGCGAACACCGGGGAGCTGTTTTTT.

CDR3 protein: CASSLVPGRGSGYTF. CDR3 coding DNA: TGTGCCAGCAGCTTGGTACCAGGGAGGGGATCTGGCTACACCTTC. V gene TRBV5-4 combines with J gene TRBJ1-2; D possibly corresponds to TRBD1 (5 bases). Trimming removed 0 bases from V and 7 bases from J, with 16 bases in between. The CDR3 totals 15 residues. Germline loops: CDR1 SGHNT, CDR2 YYREEE (reference sequence).

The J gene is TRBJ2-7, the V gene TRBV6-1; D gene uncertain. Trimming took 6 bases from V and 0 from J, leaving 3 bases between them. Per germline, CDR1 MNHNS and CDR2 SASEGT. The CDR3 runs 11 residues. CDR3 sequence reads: CASRSSYEQYF. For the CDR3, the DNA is TGTGCCAGCAGGAGCTCCTACGAGCAGTACTTC.

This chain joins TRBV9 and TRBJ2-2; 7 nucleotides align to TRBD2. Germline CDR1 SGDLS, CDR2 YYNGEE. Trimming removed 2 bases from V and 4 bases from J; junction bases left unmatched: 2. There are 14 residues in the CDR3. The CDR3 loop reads CASSVREGTGELFF. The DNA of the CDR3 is TGTGCCAGCAGCGTGAGGGAGGGCACCGGGGAGCTGTTTTTT.